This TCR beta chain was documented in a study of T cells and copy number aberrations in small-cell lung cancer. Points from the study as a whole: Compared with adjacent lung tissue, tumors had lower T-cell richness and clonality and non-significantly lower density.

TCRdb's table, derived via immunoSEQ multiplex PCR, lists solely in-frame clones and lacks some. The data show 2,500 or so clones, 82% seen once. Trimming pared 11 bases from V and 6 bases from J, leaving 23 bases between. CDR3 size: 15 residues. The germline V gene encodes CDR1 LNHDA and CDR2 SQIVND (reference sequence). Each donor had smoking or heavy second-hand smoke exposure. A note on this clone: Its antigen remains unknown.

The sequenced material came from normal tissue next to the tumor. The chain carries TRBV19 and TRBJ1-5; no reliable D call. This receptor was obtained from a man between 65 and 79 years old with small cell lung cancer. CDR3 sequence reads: CAVGRVHSDGQPQHF. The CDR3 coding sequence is TGTGCCGTAGGGAGAGTACACTCCGACGGTCAGCCCCAGCATTTT.